A single sample is the source of the 17 T cell receptor beta chains below, sequenced in a study of blood T cell repertoires in COVID-19. The repertoire was sequenced with immunoSEQ multiplex PCR; TCRdb's copy has only in-frame clones and lacks some. The sample records about 140,000 clones, about nine tenths being singletons. Sequencing was carried out using peripheral blood. These receptors originate from a human donor with COVID-19, enrolled during active disease. The donor label of this sample is uncertain.

The chain has TRBV5-1 and TRBJ2-1; the match to TRBD1 covers 7 bases. The junction had 5 bases not matched to a gene; V was cut back by 0 bases and J by 8 bases. The CDR3 totals 14 residues. Germline CDR1 reads SGHRS; CDR2 reads YFSETQ. The DNA for the CDR3 is TGCGCCAGCAGCTTGGACAGGGGTTTGGATGAGCAGTTCTTC. Its translation: CASSLDRGLDEQFF.

This clone showed up just a few times. This chain uses TRBV18 with TRBJ1-5, with D hard to call. The V gene's germline CDR1 is KGHSH and CDR2 LQKENI. The CDR3 is 16 amino acids. V was trimmed by 3 bases and J by 4 bases, leaving 16 bases between them. The CDR3 loop reads CASSPAGGMSNQPQHF. The CDR3 DNA is TGTGCCAGCTCACCGGCCGGCGGAATGTCTAATCAGCCCCAGCATTTT.

This chain links TRBV6-1 with TRBJ1-1; D may be TRBD1 (6 bases). Germline CDR1 is MNHNS and CDR2 is SASEGT. V dropped 2 bases and J dropped 7 bases, with 8 bases sitting between them. The CDR3 has 12 amino acids. In DNA, the CDR3 is TGTGCCAGCAGTGAATCGGACAGTGAAGCTTTCTTT. This gives the protein CASSESDSEAFF.

The chain has TRBV5-1 and TRBJ2-1; a weak D match, TRBD2 (5 bases). The germline V and J ends were trimmed by 2 bases and 6 bases, with 6 bases remaining between them. CDR1 is SGHRS, CDR2 YFSETQ, per germline. The CDR3 is 12 residues long. CDR3 bases: TGCGCCAGCAGCTTCGAGGGCAATGAGCAGTTCTTC. Protein: CASSFEGNEQFF.

The chain joins TRBV27 to TRBJ1-2; D is undetermined. CDR1 is MNHEY, CDR2 SMNVEV, per germline (reference sequence). The CDR3 loop spans 15 amino acids. V lost 0 bases, J lost 6 bases, and 14 bases lay in between. The CDR3 nucleotides are TGTGCCAGCAGTTTATCGTTCACTGGCGGCGATGGCTACACCTTC. It encodes CASSLSFTGGDGYTF.

This clone was detected once. The chain carries TRBV10-2 and TRBJ2-3; D unresolved. The V end was cut by 4 bases, the J end by 0 bases, with 11 bases between. Germline V lookup: CDR1 WSHSY, CDR2 SAAADI. This CDR3 is built from 15 residues. The CDR3 DNA reads as TGCGCCAGCAGTGCGAGGAGTCTTAGCACAGATACGCAGTATTTT. Translated, it gives CASSARSLSTDTQYF.

This chain uses TRBV2 with TRBJ2-2; perhaps TRBD2 as D (6 bases). Trimming took 4 bases from V and 5 from J, leaving 14 bases between them. The CDR3 extends over 15 amino acids. The germline V gene encodes CDR1 SNHLY and CDR2 FYNNEI. CDR3 region: CASSARPRGTGELFF. Written as DNA, the CDR3 is TGTGCCAGCAGTGCCCGGCCCCGGGGGACCGGGGAGCTGTTTTTT. The full variable domain, with the rest looked up from reference TRBV2 and TRBJ2-2, is EPEVTQTPSHQVTQMGQEVILRCVPISNHLYFYWYRQILGQKVEFLVSFYNNEISEKSEIFDDQFSVERPDGSNFTLKIRSTKLEDSAMYFCASSARPRGTGELFFGEGSRLTVL.

V and J are TRBV5-4 and TRBJ2-3; 14 nucleotides align to TRBD2. Germline V gene sequence: CDR1 SGHNT, CDR2 YYREEE (reference sequence). Trimming cost V 4 bases and J 0 bases; bases outside gene matches: 7. The CDR3 is 18 residues long. In DNA, the CDR3 is TGTGCCAGCAGCCCACAAGGGACTAGCGGGAGAAGCACAGATACGCAGTATTTT. Protein sequence: CASSPQGTSGRSTDTQYF. Full variable domain (outside the CDR3, taken from reference TRBV5-4 and TRBJ2-3): ETGVTQSPTHLIKTRGQQVTLRCSSQSGHNTVSWYQQALGQGPQFIFQYYREEENGRGNFPPRFSGLQFPNYSSELNVNALELDDSALYLCASSPQGTSGRSTDTQYFGPGTRLTVL.

The gene calls are TRBV5-4 and TRBJ2-3, with D tentatively TRBD2 (7 bases). V shed 3 bases and J shed 6 bases, with 14 bases lying between them. The V gene's germline CDR1 is SGHNT and CDR2 YYREEE (reference sequence). The CDR3 is 14 residues long. The CDR3 reads CASSWKGGGDTQYF. Written as DNA, the CDR3 is TGTGCCAGCAGCTGGAAGGGGGGGGGCGATACGCAGTATTTT. Variable domain in full (rest from reference TRBV5-4 and TRBJ2-3): ETGVTQSPTHLIKTRGQQVTLRCSSQSGHNTVSWYQQALGQGPQFIFQYYREEENGRGNFPPRFSGLQFPNYSSELNVNALELDDSALYLCASSWKGGGDTQYFGPGTRLTVL.

This chain joins TRBV23-1 and TRBJ1-3; D is ambiguous. Being an ORF, TRBV23-1 has a function that is uncertain. V was shortened by 4 bases and J by 0 bases, with 7 bases between the two germline ends. The CDR3 consists of 14 residues. The CDR3 region has the DNA TGCGCCAGCAGTCCCCCCCACTCTGGAAACACCATATATTTT. Translation: CASSPPHSGNTIYF.

The chain couples TRBV15 to TRBJ2-6; the D gene is possibly TRBD2 (6 bases). Per the germline V gene, CDR1 is LNHNV and CDR2 is YYDKDF (reference sequence). Between the trimmed V and J ends, which lost 0 bases and 1 base, there was a span of 7 bases. The CDR3 spans 16 residues. CDR3 in amino acids: CATSRDGGSGANVLTF. CDR3 DNA sequence: TGTGCCACCAGCAGAGATGGAGGGTCTGGGGCCAACGTCCTGACTTTC.

The chain has TRBV3-1 (or the pseudogene TRBV3-2) and TRBJ2-5; the D gene is possibly TRBD2 (5 bases). V lost 1 base, J lost 5 bases, and 14 bases lay in between. The CDR3 loop spans 15 amino acids. Germline CDR1 reads LGHDT; CDR2 reads YNNKEL (reference sequence). Written as DNA, the CDR3 is TGTGCCAGCAGCCAAGGGTACCGGGCGGGCGAGACCCAGTACTTC. Amino acids: CASSQGYRAGETQYF.

The J gene is TRBJ1-1, the V gene TRBV30; D might be TRBD1 (5 bases). Trimming pared 0 bases from V and 1 base from J, leaving 6 bases between. The CDR3 is made up of 13 amino acids. Germline V CDR1 and CDR2: GTSNPN, SVGIG (reference sequence). The CDR3 protein is CAWSVGGNTEAFF. The CDR3 DNA sequence: TGTGCCTGGAGTGTGGGGGGGAACACTGAAGCTTTCTTT.

This clone was found once. The chain links TRBV15 to TRBJ2-7, with a weak D call TRBD1 (8 bases). Trimming stripped 3 bases from V and 4 bases from J, with 16 bases between. The CDR3 runs 15 residues. CDR1 LNHNV and CDR2 YYDKDF come from the germline V gene (reference sequence). The CDR3 protein is CATSSKGQGLYEQYF. The CDR3 DNA sequence: TGTGCCACCAGCAGTAAAGGACAGGGACTATACGAGCAGTACTTC.

J is TRBJ1-5 and V is TRBV2; 10 bases fit TRBD1. There are 13 residues in the CDR3. Germline CDR1 reads SNHLY; CDR2 reads FYNNEI. Trimming removed 10 bases from V and 4 bases from J; junction bases left unmatched: 4. The CDR3 spells CAMRTGGNQPQHF. As DNA, the CDR3 is TGTGCCATGAGGACAGGGGGAAATCAGCCCCAGCATTTT.

V is TRBV6-6 and J is TRBJ1-2; 7 bases are shared with TRBD1. This CDR3 is built from 13 residues. Germline V lookup: CDR1 MNHNY, CDR2 SVGAGI (reference sequence). V was pared by 8 bases and J by 0 bases, with 3 bases of the junction left unmatched. The chain's CDR3 is CASRTGANYGYTF. Written as DNA, the CDR3 is TGTGCCAGCCGGACAGGAGCTAACTATGGCTACACCTTC.

The chain links TRBV5-1 to TRBJ2-1; 7 nucleotides agree with TRBD1. This CDR3 comprises 14 residues. The germline V gene encodes CDR1 SGHRS and CDR2 YFSETQ. Trimming cost V 4 bases and J 7 bases; bases outside gene matches: 8. In DNA form, the CDR3 reads TGCGCCAGCAGCGTTAGACAGGGATCAAATGAGCAGTTCTTC. Its protein product is CASSVRQGSNEQFF.